This T cell receptor (beta chain) is from a study of blood T cell repertoires in COVID-19. Overall study context: Spain, Italy and the United States supplied samples that represented acute and convalescent COVID-19. The analysed material was cDNA or gDNA that came from T cells, B-cell-depleted T cells, or PBMCs.

Source study methods: By means of reference gene primer amplification, nucleated cell counts were estimated. TCRdb keeps only in-frame clones here, not all; method: immunoSEQ multiplex PCR. V and J calls and clone size are those listed in that table; D and trimming were worked out from the DNA. The data contain 55,000 to 75,000 clones, 79% of them singletons. The TCR sequence derives from a man in his 60s with acute or convalescent COVID-19. Sequencing was carried out using peripheral blood.

CDR3 protein: CASSLDPAGQGYEQYF. The DNA of the CDR3 is TGTGCCAGCAGCTTAGACCCCGCGGGACAGGGTTACGAGCAGTACTTC. This chain uses TRBV11-1 with TRBJ2-7; 9 bases are shared with TRBD1. Germline CDR1 and CDR2: SGHAT and FQDESV (reference sequence). The CDR3 is 16 amino acids. The J segment lost 4 bases and the V segment lost 1 base, leaving 8 bases of the junction unmatched.